These 27 T cell receptor beta chains originate from one sample sequenced in a study of a mutant IDH1 vaccine in newly diagnosed glioma (dated by TCRdb to about 2021). Library method: the immunoSEQ multiplex PCR assay. This immuneACCESS table, as held by TCRdb, lists in-frame sequences with V and J called but not all clones. Of the missing ones, under half trace to an unresolved V gene in checked studies; the others have no known cause. This sample gives about 32,000 clones in total; approximately 80% of them show up just once. The ten largest clonotypes hold 15% of the sample. Their target antigens are unknown. Taken with the paper, the label for time point translates to: week 35, safety follow-up. Each vaccine dose, consisting of 300 ug of a 20-mer mutant IDH1 peptide in Montanide, was administered subcutaneously with topical imiquimod. This sample comprised PBMCs, obtained from a glioma patient whose treatment included an IDH1 peptide vaccine. The receptor source for this set is a man aged 25-45 years with glioma.

J is TRBJ2-1 and V is TRBV4-2; tentatively, D is TRBD2 (5 bases). Germline V CDR1 and CDR2: LGHNA, YNFKEQ. CDR3 length equals 16 residues. V was shortened by 0 bases and J by 2 bases, with 11 bases between the two germline ends. CDR3 sequence reads: CASSQDVASTYNEQFF. The CDR3 DNA follows: TGTGCCAGCAGCCAAGATGTAGCGTCGACCTACAATGAGCAGTTCTTC.

This clone was detected once. In DNA, the CDR3 is TGTGCCAGCAGCGTGGGGGGGCCCCCCACAGATACGCAGTATTTT. Residues: CASSVGGPPTDTQYF. The genes are TRBV5-4 and TRBJ2-3; TRBD2 is a possible D gene (7 bases). The CDR3 is 15 amino acids. Deletions cut 4 bases from V and 2 bases from J, with 14 bases between. CDR1 SGHNT and CDR2 YYREEE come from the germline V gene (reference sequence).

Only one count was recorded for this clone. The chain links TRBV21-1 to TRBJ2-1; TRBD2, the table's D call, lacks a check against the DNA. TRBV21-1 is a documented pseudogene. CDR3 length: 14 residues. CDR3: CASSKAGEYNEQFF. The CDR3 bases are TGTGCCAGCAGCAAGGCGGGGGAATACAATGAGCAGTTCTTC.

This chain links TRBV10-3 with TRBJ2-3; D is possibly TRBD1 or TRBD2 (5 bases each). Germline values: CDR1 ENHRY, CDR2 SYGVKD. V was shortened by 7 bases and J by 2 bases, with 16 bases between the two germline ends. The CDR3 sequence is 15 residues long. The CDR3: CAITLGDPNTDTQYF. In DNA, the CDR3 is TGTGCCATCACCCTCGGGGACCCCAACACAGATACGCAGTATTTT.

This clone was seen only a few times. V usage is TRBV2 and J usage is TRBJ1-5; 7 bases map to TRBD1. With 4 bases clipped from V and 5 bases from J, the junction kept 5 bases outside the gene matches. Germline V gives CDR1 SNHLY, CDR2 FYNNEI. The CDR3 sequence is 14 residues long. CDR3: CASSGVQGYQPQHF. The CDR3 DNA reads TGTGCCAGCAGTGGTGTACAGGGGTATCAGCCCCAGCATTTT.

This clone showed up just a few times. V usage is TRBV30 and J usage is TRBJ1-1; 11 nucleotides align to TRBD1. Germline V gene lookup returns CDR1 GTSNPN and CDR2 SVGIG (reference sequence). This CDR3 is built from 14 residues. V was pared by 0 bases and J by 4 bases, with 1 base of the junction left unmatched. Here the CDR3 reads CAWSVGQGVTEAFF. CDR3 sequence (DNA): TGTGCCTGGAGTGTGGGACAGGGGGTCACTGAAGCTTTCTTT.

V is TRBV11-3 and J is TRBJ2-3; D remains unclear. The CDR3 loop spans 14 amino acids. Trimming left V 5 bases short and J 2 bases short, with 11 bases between. Per germline, CDR1 SGHNT and CDR2 YENEEA. CDR3 bases: TGTGCCAGCAGCCCCTCTAGGGTCACAGATACGCAGTATTTT. Its protein product is CASSPSRVTDTQYF.

J is TRBJ2-7 and V is TRBV14, with D uncertain. Germline assignment: CDR1 SGHDN and CDR2 FVKESK. The CDR3 length is 13 residues. Trimming cost V 4 bases and J 2 bases, with 9 bases left between them. This chain's CDR3 is CASSLRDAYEQYF. CDR3 DNA: TGTGCCAGCAGCCTTAGGGATGCCTACGAGCAGTACTTC.

The J gene is TRBJ2-3, the V gene TRBV4-1; D gene ambiguous. V lost 4 bases and J lost 2, with 4 bases in between. CDR1 is MGHRA, CDR2 YSYEKL, per germline. The CDR3 length is 12 residues. The CDR3 DNA sequence: TGCGCCAGCAGCCTCCCCACAGATACGCAGTATTTT. Translation gives CASSLPTDTQYF.

The gene calls are TRBV4-1 and TRBJ2-3; 7 bases align to TRBD2. Germline V gene lookup returns CDR1 MGHRA and CDR2 YSYEKL. CDR3 length: 15 residues. After removal of 4 bases from V and 4 bases from J, the junction contained 8 bases not matched to a gene. The CDR3 DNA follows: TGCGCCAGCAGCCCCCACCTACGGGGGGCAGATACGCAGTATTTT. This encodes CASSPHLRGADTQYF.

This clone was seen a handful of times. The genes are TRBV5-5 and TRBJ1-2, with TRBD1 as a possible D gene (6 bases). The V end was cut by 0 bases, the J end by 5 bases, with 11 bases between. Per the germline V gene, CDR1 is SGHKS and CDR2 is YYEKEE (reference sequence). The CDR3 spans 14 residues. CDR3 DNA sequence: TGTGCCAGCAGCTTGGTGGCAGGGGAGTATGGCTACACCTTC. Amino acids: CASSLVAGEYGYTF.

V gene TRBV19 combines with J gene TRBJ2-2; tentative D call: TRBD1 (6 bases). This CDR3 is 15 amino acids long. V was shortened by 5 bases and J by 2 bases, with 12 bases between the two germline ends. Looked up from germline, CDR1 is LNHDA and CDR2 is SQIVND (reference sequence). The CDR3 DNA is TGTGCCAGTAGTCCTCGGACAGTCAACACCGGGGAGCTGTTTTTT. This sequence encodes CASSPRTVNTGELFF.

The gene calls are TRBV5-6 and TRBJ1-2; TRBD1 matches at 10 bases. Per germline, CDR1 SGHDT and CDR2 YYEEEE. The CDR3 contains 15 residues. J gave up 7 bases and V 4 bases, and 10 bases lay outside the gene matches. DNA for the CDR3: TGTGCCAGCAGCCAGACGACAGGGGGCGCGGGTGGCTACACCTTC. Protein product: CASSQTTGGAGGYTF.

CDR3 coding DNA: TGTGCCAGCAGGGGACAGGGAAAGTCCTACGAGCAGTACTTC. Its protein product is CASRGQGKSYEQYF. The chain joins TRBV21-1 to TRBJ2-7; the table names TRBD1, a call not compared with the DNA. TRBV21-1 is recorded as a pseudogene. The CDR3 is 14 amino acids.

The rearrangement uses TRBV5-1 and TRBJ2-2; 9 bases are shared with TRBD2. With 2 bases clipped from V and 6 bases from J, the junction kept 8 bases outside the gene matches. Germline V gene data show CDR1 as SGHRS and CDR2 as YFSETQ. The CDR3 sequence is 16 residues long. CDR3 DNA: TGCGCCAGCAGCTTCGGGCTAGCGGGATTTGCCGGGGAGCTGTTTTTT. This sequence encodes CASSFGLAGFAGELFF.

The chain combines TRBV27 with TRBJ2-5; 12 bases fit TRBD2. After removal of 11 bases from V and 4 bases from J, the junction contained 14 bases not matched to a gene. The CDR3 totals 16 residues. The V gene's germline CDR1 is MNHEY and CDR2 SMNVEV (reference sequence). The CDR3 here is CARKGTSGSIPETQYF. CDR3 DNA: TGTGCCCGGAAGGGGACTAGCGGGTCGATACCAGAGACCCAGTACTTC.

The rearrangement links TRBV5-1 to TRBJ2-5, with 8 bases identical to TRBD1. The CDR3 totals 14 residues. Looked up from germline, CDR1 is SGHRS and CDR2 is YFSETQ. The junction had 5 bases not matched to a gene; V was cut back by 4 bases and J by 3 bases. The CDR3 region has the DNA TGCGCCAGCAGCCCAAGGACAGGGAAAGAGACCCAGTACTTC. It specifies CASSPRTGKETQYF.

J is TRBJ2-5 and V is TRBV5-1; 9 bases agree with TRBD1. The CDR3 length is 14 residues. The germline CDR1 and CDR2 sequences are SGHRS and YFSETQ. Trimming took 6 bases from V and 3 from J; bases not matched to a gene: 6. The CDR3 DNA sequence: TGCGCCAGCACCCTCGGGACAGGGAAAGAGACCCAGTACTTC. It is translated as CASTLGTGKETQYF.

The rearrangement uses TRBV5-5 and TRBJ1-1; 10 nucleotides align to TRBD1. In germline, CDR1 is SGHKS, CDR2 YYEKEE (reference sequence). The CDR3 sequence is 16 residues long. V trimming: 1 base; J trimming: 1 base; junction bases outside the gene matches: 4. The CDR3 protein is CASSLLGDRGNTEAFF. CDR3 bases: TGTGCCAGCAGCTTGCTGGGGGACAGGGGGAACACTGAAGCTTTCTTT.

The genes are TRBV2 and TRBJ2-1; TRBD2 matches at 9 bases. The V gene end was trimmed by 5 bases and the J gene end by 0 bases; junction bases not matched to a gene: 2. This CDR3 region has 15 residues. In germline, CDR1 is SNHLY, CDR2 FYNNEI. In DNA form, the CDR3 reads TGTGCCAGCAGTAGCGGGGGGAGCTCCTACAATGAGCAGTTCTTC. Its translation: CASSSGGSSYNEQFF.

The rearrangement joins TRBV5-1 to TRBJ2-5; 11 bases align to TRBD2. Germline V gene sequence: CDR1 SGHRS, CDR2 YFSETQ. V lost 4 bases and J lost 5; bases outside the gene matches: 10. This CDR3 contains 16 residues. The CDR3 bases are TGCGCCAGCAGCAGCTCTAGCGGGAGGCCCGCGGAGACCCAGTACTTC. This gives the protein CASSSSSGRPAETQYF. The full variable domain, its missing parts supplied by reference TRBV5-1 and TRBJ2-5, is KAGVTQTPRYLIKTRGQQVTLSCSPISGHRSVSWYQQTPGQGLQFLFEYFSETQRNKGNFPGRFSGRQFSNSRSEMNVSTLELGDSALYLCASSSSSGRPAETQYFGPGTRLLVL.

The V and J genes are TRBV5-1 and TRBJ2-2, with D tentatively TRBD1 or TRBD2 (6 bases each). The V gene's germline CDR1 is SGHRS and CDR2 YFSETQ. Trimming removed 4 bases from V and 6 bases from J, with 13 bases in between. The CDR3 is 14 amino acids. The CDR3 DNA follows: TGCGCCAGCAGCACGGTGGGGGGCCCCGGGGAGCTGTTTTTT. Its translation: CASSTVGGPGELFF.

This clone has just one count. The rearrangement links TRBV2 to TRBJ2-7; maybe TRBD2 (6 bases). The CDR3 contains 14 residues. With 3 bases removed from V and 1 base from J, the gap between germline ends came to 10 bases. Per the germline V gene, CDR1 is SNHLY and CDR2 is FYNNEI. The CDR3 loop reads CASSEWRESYEQYF. CDR3 nucleotide sequence: TGTGCCAGCAGTGAGTGGAGGGAATCCTACGAGCAGTACTTC.

Comments on this clone: Mismatch with germline at one junction end may stem from a read error. The chain joins TRBV27 to TRBJ1-3, with D perhaps matching TRBD1 (5 bases). Germline loops: CDR1 MNHEY, CDR2 SMNVEV (reference sequence). There are 15 residues in the CDR3. CDR3 sequence reads: CASSFDSFPGNIIYF. CDR3 coding DNA: TGTGCCAGCAGTTTTGACAGCTTCCCAGGAAACATCATATATTTT.

The chain has TRBV29-1 and TRBJ2-2, with TRBD1 identical over 10 bases. CDR3 length: 13 residues. V lost 6 bases, J lost 7 bases, and 5 bases stayed unmatched. In germline, CDR1 is SQVTM, CDR2 ANQGSEA. The CDR3 DNA is TGCAGCGTCGACAGGGGGCAAGGCGGGGAGCTGTTTTTT. This sequence encodes CSVDRGQGGELFF.

The genes are TRBV29-1 and TRBJ2-6; TRBD1 matches at 8 bases. Germline trimming cut 6 bases from V and 2 bases from J; bases unmatched to any gene: 3. The length of the CDR3 is 14 residues. Germline-derived CDR1 and CDR2 are SQVTM and ANQGSEA. Written as DNA, the CDR3 is TGCAGCGTGGAGGACAGGGCTGGGGCCAACGTCCTGACTTTC. Protein sequence: CSVEDRAGANVLTF.

The CDR3 reads CASSDRNTGELFF. In DNA, the CDR3 is TGTGCCAGCAGCGACCGGAACACCGGGGAGCTGTTTTTT. The V call is TRBV9, the J call TRBJ2-2; no clear D. V was clipped by 3 bases and J by 1 base, with 4 bases between them. CDR3 length: 13 residues. Per germline, CDR1 SGDLS and CDR2 YYNGEE.